The present entry profiles one T cell receptor beta chain with its context. Its antigen is unknown. V shed 6 bases and J shed 3 bases, with 11 bases lying between them. Germline V gene data show CDR1 as SQVTM and CDR2 as ANQGSEA. This CDR3 is built from 12 residues. PCR was performed a second time for about 6 to 12 cycles using a sample-barcoded 5' primer and a J-beta primer mix. TCRdb used MiXCR to reprocess the 5' RACE reads, holding one entry per CDR3 protein. The sample contains 780,000 or so distinct CDR3 sequences, 20% to 25% of which appear only once. This sample was taken from a study of blood T cells in healthy people across ages. Study findings and constraints: With age, beta diversity per million T cells declined roughly linearly, significantly by 40 to 50.

These sequences were also reported in another study, on T cells of mothers and their children. This second report adds: It was found that thymic selection shapes TCR recombination output similarly in related and unrelated pairs.

The receptor was isolated from a boy between 10 and 17 years old in good health. Sequenced input: blood. The rearrangement joins TRBV29-1 to TRBJ2-5, with D perhaps given as TRBD1 or TRBD2 (5 bases each). The CDR3: CSVPMGEETQYF. CDR3 coding DNA: TGCAGCGTCCCCATGGGGGAAGAGACCCAGTACTTC. The full variable domain, rest sourced from reference TRBV29-1 and TRBJ2-5, is SAVISQKPSRDICQRGTSLTIQCQVDSQVTMMFWYRQQPGQSLTLIATANQGSEATYESGFVIDKFPISRPNLTFSTLTVSNMSPEDSSIYLCSVPMGEETQYFGPGTRLLVL.